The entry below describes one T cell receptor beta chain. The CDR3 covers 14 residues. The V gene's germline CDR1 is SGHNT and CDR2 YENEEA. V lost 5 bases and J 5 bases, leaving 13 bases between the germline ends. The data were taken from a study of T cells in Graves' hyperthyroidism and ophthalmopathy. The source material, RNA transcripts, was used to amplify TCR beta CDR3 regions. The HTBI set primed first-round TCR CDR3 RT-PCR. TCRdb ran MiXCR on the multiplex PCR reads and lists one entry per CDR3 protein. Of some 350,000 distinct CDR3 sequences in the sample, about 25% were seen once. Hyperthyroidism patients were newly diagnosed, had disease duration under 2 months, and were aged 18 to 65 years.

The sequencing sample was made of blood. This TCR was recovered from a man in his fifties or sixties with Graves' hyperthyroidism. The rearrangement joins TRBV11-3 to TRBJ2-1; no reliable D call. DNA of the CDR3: TGTGCCAGCAGCGCCCTGCTTAGGGACAATGAGCAGTTCTTC. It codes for CASSALLRDNEQFF.